These 7 T cell receptor beta chains were sequenced from one sample in a study of blood T cell repertoires in COVID-19. Sequenced by immunoSEQ multiplex PCR; TCRdb stores in-frame clones only, minus some. The repertoire holds fewer than 90,000 clones, about 80% seen once, with under 50% in the top ten. The specimen sequenced was peripheral blood. The source of these receptors is a human donor in a cohort sampled during active COVID-19.

V and J are TRBV24-1 and TRBJ2-5, with a possible D match to TRBD1 (6 bases). The germline V gene encodes CDR1 KGHDR and CDR2 SFDVKD. The CDR3 spans 15 residues. V lost 3 bases and J lost 1, with 11 bases in between. CDR3: CATSDPGTSQETQYF. The CDR3 region has the DNA TGTGCCACCAGTGATCCTGGGACATCCCAAGAGACCCAGTACTTC.

J is TRBJ1-1 and V is TRBV28; 7 bases line up with TRBD1. J was trimmed by 1 base and V by 3 bases; bases with no gene match: 5. The CDR3 runs 15 residues. Germline lookup yields CDR1 MDHEN and CDR2 SYDVKM. The CDR3 region has the DNA TGTGCCAGCAGTTTTGGAGGGACAGAGAACACTGAAGCTTTCTTT. It translates to CASSFGGTENTEAFF.

V usage is TRBV7-2 and J usage is TRBJ2-1, with 11 nucleotides matching TRBD2. The CDR3 contains 14 residues. CDR1 is SGHTA and CDR2 is FQGNSA in the germline V gene. The ends lost 4 bases at V and 13 bases at J; junction bases unmatched: 9. This CDR3 is CASSSGTSGPSQFF. The CDR3, as DNA: TGTGCCAGCAGCTCCGGGACTAGCGGACCCTCCCAGTTCTTC. Full variable domain (rest looked up from reference TRBV7-2 and TRBJ2-1): GAGVSQSPSNKVTEKGKDVELRCDPISGHTALYWYRQSLGQGLEFLIYFQGNSAPDKSGLPSDRFSAERTGGSVSTLTIQRTQQEDSAVYLCASSSGTSGPSQFFGPGTRLTVL.

The V call is TRBV28, the J call TRBJ2-7, with TRBD2 matching 13 bases. From germline, CDR1 is MDHEN and CDR2 SYDVKM. Trimming took 5 bases from V and 4 from J; bases not matched to a gene: 5. This CDR3 is 15 amino acids long. In DNA, the CDR3 is TGTGCCAGCAGTCAACTAGCGGGAGGGCCTTACGAGCAGTACTTC. This encodes CASSQLAGGPYEQYF. The complete variable domain, with remaining parts taken from reference TRBV28 and TRBJ2-7, reads DVKVTQSSRYLVKRTGEKVFLECVQDMDHENMFWYRQDPGLGLRLIYFSYDVKMKEKGDIPEGYSVSREKKERFSLILESASTNQTSMYLCASSQLAGGPYEQYFGPGTRLTVT.

This chain joins TRBV4-2 and TRBJ2-3, with TRBD2 identical over 8 bases. The ends lost 1 base at V and 4 bases at J; junction bases unmatched: 16. The CDR3 spans 19 residues. Germline CDR1 reads LGHNA; CDR2 reads YNFKEQ. The CDR3 nucleotides are TGTGCCAGCAGCCAAGTTAGAACTAGCGGATGGGGTAGCGCAGATACGCAGTATTTT. The encoded protein is CASSQVRTSGWGSADTQYF.

This clone was seen a handful of times. V gene TRBV28 combines with J gene TRBJ1-2, with 8 bases aligning to TRBD1. J was trimmed by 4 bases and V by 6 bases; bases with no gene match: 10. CDR1 is MDHEN and CDR2 is SYDVKM in the germline V gene. This CDR3 has 15 residues. CDR3 sequence (DNA): TGTGCCAGCAGAGGGACAGGCAAAGGATTCTATGGCTACACCTTC. It codes for CASRGTGKGFYGYTF.

This clone came up many times. The genes are TRBV28 and TRBJ1-1; D not certain. The V gene's germline CDR1 is MDHEN and CDR2 SYDVKM. V lost 6 bases to trimming and J lost 3 bases, with 17 bases between them. This CDR3 region has 15 residues. CDR3 residues: CASSSQREGYTEAFF. CDR3 DNA: TGTGCCAGCAGCTCTCAGAGGGAGGGATACACTGAAGCTTTCTTT.